The 22 T cell receptor beta chains in this list originate from one sample, sequenced in a study of T cells and Merkel cell carcinoma outcomes. Method: immunoSEQ multiplex PCR; TCRdb's copy keeps in-frame clones and lacks some. This sample has about 15,000 clones, with roughly 80% found just once. Specimen: tumor tissue from Merkel cell carcinoma. The receptors shown here come from a human donor with Merkel cell carcinoma.

This chain connects TRBV28 to TRBJ2-1, with 8 nucleotides matching TRBD2. The ends lost 6 bases at V and 7 bases at J; junction bases unmatched: 14. CDR3 length: 16 residues. Germline CDR1 is MDHEN and CDR2 is SYDVKM. This CDR3 is CASSPGGAIRVNEQFF. The CDR3 region has the DNA TGTGCCAGCAGCCCCGGGGGGGCGATTAGAGTGAATGAGCAGTTCTTC.

V and J are TRBV5-1 and TRBJ2-3; the match to TRBD2 covers 11 bases. In germline, CDR1 is SGHRS, CDR2 YFSETQ. The CDR3 contains 17 residues. After removal of 4 bases from V and 3 bases from J, the junction contained 10 bases not matched to a gene. The CDR3 protein is CASSTRTTSGGTDTQYF. CDR3 sequence (DNA): TGCGCCAGCAGCACTAGAACCACTAGCGGGGGTACAGATACGCAGTATTTT.

The rearrangement uses TRBV9 and TRBJ1-2, with TRBD1 matching 7 bases. Trimming removed 2 bases from V and 4 bases from J; junction bases left unmatched: 8. The CDR3 covers 15 residues. CDR1 is SGDLS and CDR2 is YYNGEE in the germline V gene. This CDR3 is CASSVAGQPFYGYTF. The DNA of the CDR3 is TGTGCCAGCAGCGTGGCGGGACAGCCCTTCTATGGCTACACCTTC.

The chain carries TRBV19 and TRBJ2-7; D call uncertain. Germline V gene lookup returns CDR1 LNHDA and CDR2 SQIVND (reference sequence). V was cut by 5 bases and J by 0 bases, with 14 bases left in between. The length of the CDR3 is 15 residues. CDR3 nucleotides: TGTGCCAGTAGTCCGATACTTGGGAACTCCTACGAGCAGTACTTC. Protein: CASSPILGNSYEQYF.

V is TRBV18 and J is TRBJ2-1; TRBD2 aligns across 12 bases. This CDR3 region has 15 residues. The trim removed 1 base at V and 9 bases at J, leaving 4 bases unmatched. Per germline, CDR1 KGHSH and CDR2 LQKENI. CDR3 in amino acids: CASSPRLAGDGEQFF. The CDR3 DNA reads as TGTGCCAGCTCACCACGACTAGCGGGAGACGGTGAGCAGTTCTTC. Drawing the rest from reference TRBV18 and TRBJ2-1, the complete variable domain is NAGVMQNPRHLVRRRGQEARLRCSPMKGHSHVYWYRQLPEEGLKFMVYLQKENIIDESGMPKERFSAEFPKEGPSILRIQQVVRGDSAAYFCASSPRLAGDGEQFFGPGTRLTVL.

This clone was seen once. This chain connects TRBV28 to TRBJ1-5; D gene unclear. There are 15 residues in the CDR3. From germline, CDR1 is MDHEN and CDR2 SYDVKM. The V end was cut by 8 bases, the J end by 7 bases, with 21 bases between. The CDR3 sequence is CASFPTPVLRQPQHF. Written as DNA, the CDR3 is TGTGCCAGCTTCCCAACACCCGTCCTGAGACAGCCCCAGCATTTT. Looking up the rest from reference TRBV28 and TRBJ1-5 gives the full variable domain: DVKVTQSSRYLVKRTGEKVFLECVQDMDHENMFWYRQDPGLGLRLIYFSYDVKMKEKGDIPEGYSVSREKKERFSLILESASTNQTSMYLCASFPTPVLRQPQHFGDGTRLSIL.

The chain links TRBV28 to TRBJ1-3, with 7 bases matching TRBD1. The CDR3 contains 15 residues. V shed 5 bases and J 0 bases; nucleotides not matched to a gene: 4. CDR1 and CDR2 (germline): MDHEN, SYDVKM. The CDR3 nucleotides read TGTGCCAGCAGTATTGGGACAGCCTCTGGAAACACCATATATTTT. Its protein is CASSIGTASGNTIYF.

The rearrangement uses TRBV10-2 and TRBJ2-7, with D possibly being TRBD1 or TRBD2 (5 bases each). The CDR3 contains 12 residues. Per the germline V gene, CDR1 is WSHSY and CDR2 is SAAADI. V was cut by 3 bases and J by 6 bases, with 9 bases left in between. The CDR3: CASSDGAAEQYF. As DNA, the CDR3 is TGCGCCAGCAGTGACGGGGCAGCCGAGCAGTACTTC.

The chain couples TRBV28 to TRBJ2-7; D is perhaps TRBD1 (5 bases). Germline lookup yields CDR1 MDHEN and CDR2 SYDVKM. The CDR3 extends over 14 amino acids. V dropped 1 base and J dropped 5 bases, with 12 bases sitting between them. This CDR3 is CASSLSQGFNEQYF. CDR3 nucleotide sequence: TGTGCCAGCAGTTTATCTCAGGGTTTCAACGAGCAGTACTTC. Filled out from reference TRBV28 and TRBJ2-7, the complete variable domain reads DVKVTQSSRYLVKRTGEKVFLECVQDMDHENMFWYRQDPGLGLRLIYFSYDVKMKEKGDIPEGYSVSREKKERFSLILESASTNQTSMYLCASSLSQGFNEQYFGPGTRLTVT.

This clone was seen only a few times. The V call is TRBV6-1, the J call TRBJ1-2; D gene ambiguous. This CDR3 spans 15 amino acids. The ends were cut back, 0 bases at V and 4 bases at J, with 12 bases in the middle. CDR1 MNHNS and CDR2 SASEGT come from the germline V gene. CDR3 region: CASSEAGSYGYGYTF. The CDR3, as DNA: TGTGCCAGCAGTGAAGCGGGGTCGTATGGCTATGGCTACACCTTC.

J is TRBJ2-3 and V is TRBV29-1; the match to TRBD1 covers 11 bases. V shed 4 bases and J 4 bases; nucleotides not matched to a gene: 4. The CDR3 is 14 residues long. CDR1 is SQVTM, CDR2 ANQGSEA, per germline. The DNA for the CDR3 is TGCAGCGTTGGGGGACAGGGGGTTGCAGATACGCAGTATTTT. Residues: CSVGGQGVADTQYF.

J is TRBJ1-5 and V is TRBV30; D gene ambiguous. From germline, CDR1 is GTSNPN and CDR2 SVGIG (reference sequence). CDR3 size: 11 residues. Trimming removed 8 bases at V and 4 bases at J, with 9 bases between. CDR3 sequence (DNA): TGTGCCCTGGAACCAAATCAGCCCCAGCATTTT. Encoded protein: CALEPNQPQHF.

The table lists this clone with a count of one. This chain links TRBV30 with TRBJ2-2; D gene ambiguous. CDR3 length equals 11 residues. From germline, CDR1 is GTSNPN and CDR2 SVGIG (reference sequence). Deletions cut 3 bases from V and 1 base from J, with 0 bases between. CDR3 region: CAWRNTGELFF. DNA of the CDR3: TGTGCCTGGAGGAACACCGGGGAGCTGTTTTTT.

The chain carries TRBV30 and TRBJ1-3, with D possibly matching TRBD1 (6 bases). The germline V gene encodes CDR1 GTSNPN and CDR2 SVGIG (reference sequence). CDR3 length: 15 amino acids. Trimming cost V 2 bases and J 2 bases, with 13 bases left between them. The DNA of the CDR3 is TGTGCCTGGAGTCTCCGGGACATAGCTGGAAACACCATATATTTT. Its protein is CAWSLRDIAGNTIYF. Looking up the rest from reference TRBV30 and TRBJ1-3 gives the full variable domain: SQTIHQWPATLVQPVGSPLSLECTVEGTSNPNLYWYRQAAGRGLQLLFYSVGIGQISSEVPQNLSASRPQDRQFILSSKKLLLSDSGFYLCAWSLRDIAGNTIYFGEGSWLTVV.

This chain connects TRBV21-1 to TRBJ2-7; the table's D call, TRBD1, has no DNA check behind it. TRBV21-1 represents a pseudogene. The CDR3 runs 17 residues. The CDR3 DNA sequence: TGTGCCAGCAGACAAAAGGGGGGGACAGGGTTTACTTACGAGCAGTACTTC. This translates into CASRQKGGTGFTYEQYF.

This chain links TRBV27 with TRBJ1-2, with 9 bases that match TRBD1. After removal of 6 bases from V and 8 bases from J, the junction contained 7 bases not matched to a gene. CDR1 is MNHEY, CDR2 SMNVEV, per germline (reference sequence). CDR3 length equals 13 residues. CDR3 DNA sequence: TGTGCCAGCAGATCGGACAGGGGACGGGGCTACACCTTC. As protein: CASRSDRGRGYTF.

This clone has just one count. The chain joins TRBV18 to TRBJ1-2; TRBD1 might be the D (5 bases). Germline CDR1 KGHSH, CDR2 LQKENI. The CDR3 spans 12 residues. Trimming removed 3 bases at V and 8 bases at J, with 10 bases between. CDR3 sequence (DNA): TGTGCCAGCTCACCCAGGGCCCAAGGCTACACCTTC. It specifies CASSPRAQGYTF.

The chain combines TRBV6-5 with TRBJ2-5; no firm D call. V gave up 3 bases and J gave up 5 bases, with 13 bases separating them. Per the germline V gene, CDR1 is MNHEY and CDR2 is SVGAGI. The CDR3 length is 14 residues. The CDR3 sequence: CASSYGNSGETQYF. CDR3 coding DNA: TGTGCCAGCAGTTATGGGAATTCAGGCGAGACCCAGTACTTC.

The J gene is TRBJ1-1, the V gene TRBV18; unclear D gene. Germline values: CDR1 KGHSH, CDR2 LQKENI. This CDR3 is built from 12 residues. Deletions cut 2 bases from V and 1 base from J, with 2 bases between. CDR3 coding DNA: TGTGCCAGCTCACCAGGGAACACTGAAGCTTTCTTT. Amino acids: CASSPGNTEAFF.

V usage is TRBV25-1 and J usage is TRBJ1-6, with TRBD1 identical over 9 bases. The V gene's germline CDR1 is MGHDK and CDR2 SYGVNS. The CDR3 totals 16 residues. Germline trimming cut 6 bases from V and 10 bases from J; bases unmatched to any gene: 13. CDR3 nucleotides: TGTGCCAGCAGCGCCCCCCGGACAGGGGTTGGGTCACCCCTCCACTTT. This gives the protein CASSAPRTGVGSPLHF.

The rearrangement links TRBV4-1 to TRBJ1-6, with no clear D. The CDR3 runs to 15 residues. Germline CDR1 is MGHRA and CDR2 is YSYEKL. V lost 2 bases and J 7 bases, leaving 12 bases between the germline ends. The CDR3 DNA sequence: TGCGCCAGCAGCCAAAGGGAGAATGGCAATTCACCCCTCCACTTT. Its translation is CASSQRENGNSPLHF.

The chain is built from TRBV5-1 and TRBJ1-2; TRBD1 matches 11 bases. This CDR3 is 12 amino acids long. After removal of 7 bases from V and 12 bases from J, the junction contained 8 bases not matched to a gene. CDR1 is SGHRS, CDR2 YFSETQ, per germline. The CDR3 bases are TGCGCCAGCCACCGGGACAGGGGGGTCCACACCTTC. This sequence encodes CASHRDRGVHTF.